This T cell receptor (beta chain) was recorded in a study of blood T cell repertoires in COVID-19. Germline V gene sequence: CDR1 SEHNR, CDR2 FQNEAQ (reference sequence). There are 17 residues in the CDR3. The V gene end was trimmed by 0 bases and the J gene end by 4 bases; junction bases not matched to a gene: 5. Sequencing was performed with immunoSEQ multiplex PCR; in TCRdb, only in-frame clones are kept and a portion is missing. The sample records more than 200,000 clones, about nine tenths being singletons. The chain carries TRBV7-9 and TRBJ2-6, with TRBD1 matching 8 bases. The origin of this receptor is a woman between 18 and 29 years old who had recovered from COVID-19. Sequencing input: PBMCs or T cells enriched from blood (not recorded which). The CDR3 DNA reads as TGTGCCAGCAGCTTAGCGTGGACAGGGACAGGGGCCAACGTCCTGACTTTC. Translated: CASSLAWTGTGANVLTF. The variable domain in full, with the rest retrieved from reference TRBV7-9 and TRBJ2-6, is DTGVSQNPRHKITKRGQNVTFRCDPISEHNRLYWYRQTLGQGPEFLTYFQNEAQLEKSRLLSDRFSAERPKGSFSTLEIQRTEQGDSAMYLCASSLAWTGTGANVLTFGAGSRLTVL.